This TCR beta chain came from a study of blood T cell repertoires in COVID-19. Study context: Acute and convalescent COVID-19 samples came from the United States, Italy and Spain. T cells, B-cell-depleted T cells, or PBMCs supplied cDNA or gDNA.

Per the original data handling: Using reference gene primer amplification, nucleated cell counts were estimated. Produced via immunoSEQ multiplex PCR; TCRdb's table is partial and in-frame only. V and J calls and clone size are as listed in that table; D and trimming were resolved from the DNA. Altogether around 70,000 clones are present, around 81% being singletons, with the ten largest covering 20% to 25%. This clone was seen once. J gave up 0 bases and V 2 bases, and 3 bases lay outside the gene matches. The CDR3 has 15 residues. Germline V gives CDR1 MNHEY, CDR2 SVGAGI. V is TRBV6-5 and J is TRBJ2-7; 8 bases fit TRBD1. This receptor was obtained from a woman aged 70-85 years with acute or convalescent COVID-19. Sequenced sample: peripheral blood. The CDR3 sequence is CASSYRDRHSYEQYF. As DNA, the CDR3 is TGTGCCAGCAGTTACCGGGACAGGCACTCCTACGAGCAGTACTTC.